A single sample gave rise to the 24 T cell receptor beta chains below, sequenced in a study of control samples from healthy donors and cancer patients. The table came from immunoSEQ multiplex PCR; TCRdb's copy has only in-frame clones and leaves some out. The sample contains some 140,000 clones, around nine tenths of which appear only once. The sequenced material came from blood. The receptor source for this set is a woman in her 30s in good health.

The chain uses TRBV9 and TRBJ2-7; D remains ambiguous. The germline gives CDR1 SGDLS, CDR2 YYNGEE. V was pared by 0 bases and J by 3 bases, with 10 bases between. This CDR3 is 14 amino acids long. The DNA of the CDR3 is TGTGCCAGCAGCGTAGGACACCAAGACTACGAGCAGTACTTC. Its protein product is CASSVGHQDYEQYF.

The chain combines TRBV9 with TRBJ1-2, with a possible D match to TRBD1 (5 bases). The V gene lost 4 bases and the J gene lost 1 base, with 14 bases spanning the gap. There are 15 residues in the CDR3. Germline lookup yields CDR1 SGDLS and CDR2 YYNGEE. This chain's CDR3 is CASSPGIQGNYGYTF. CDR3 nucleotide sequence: TGTGCCAGCAGCCCTGGTATCCAGGGTAACTATGGCTACACCTTC.

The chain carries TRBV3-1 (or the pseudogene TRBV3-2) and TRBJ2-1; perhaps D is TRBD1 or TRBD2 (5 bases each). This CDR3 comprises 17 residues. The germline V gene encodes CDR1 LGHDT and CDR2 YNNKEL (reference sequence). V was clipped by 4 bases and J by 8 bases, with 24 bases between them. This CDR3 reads CASSLLKWGSIGDEQFF. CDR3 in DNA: TGTGCCAGCAGCCTCCTTAAGTGGGGGAGCATCGGGGATGAGCAGTTCTTC.

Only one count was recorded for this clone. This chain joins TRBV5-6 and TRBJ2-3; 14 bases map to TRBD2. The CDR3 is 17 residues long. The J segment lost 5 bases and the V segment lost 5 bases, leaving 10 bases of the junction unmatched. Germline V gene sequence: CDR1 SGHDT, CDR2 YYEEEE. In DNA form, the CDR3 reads TGTGCCAGCAGTCTAGCCGGACTAGCGGGAGGTGGAGATACGCAGTATTTT. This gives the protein CASSLAGLAGGGDTQYF.

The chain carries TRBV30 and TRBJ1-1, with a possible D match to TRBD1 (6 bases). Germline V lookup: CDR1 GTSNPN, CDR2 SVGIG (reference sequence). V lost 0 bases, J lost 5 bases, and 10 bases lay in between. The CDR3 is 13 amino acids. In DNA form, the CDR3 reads TGTGCCTGGAGTGTTACAGGGTATACTGAAGCTTTCTTT. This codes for CAWSVTGYTEAFF. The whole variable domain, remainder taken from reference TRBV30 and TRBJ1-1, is SQTIHQWPATLVQPVGSPLSLECTVEGTSNPNLYWYRQAAGRGLQLLFYSVGIGQISSEVPQNLSASRPQDRQFILSSKKLLLSDSGFYLCAWSVTGYTEAFFGQGTRLTVV.

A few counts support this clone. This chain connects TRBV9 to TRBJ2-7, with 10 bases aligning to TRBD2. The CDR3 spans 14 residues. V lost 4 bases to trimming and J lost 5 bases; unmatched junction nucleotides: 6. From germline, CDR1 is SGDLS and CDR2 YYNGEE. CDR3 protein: CASSRPGLAHEQYF. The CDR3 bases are TGTGCCAGCAGCAGACCGGGACTAGCGCACGAGCAGTACTTC. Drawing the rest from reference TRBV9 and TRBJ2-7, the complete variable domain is DSGVTQTPKHLITATGQRVTLRCSPRSGDLSVYWYQQSLDQGLQFLIQYYNGEERAKGNILERFSAQQFPDLHSELNLSSLELGDSALYFCASSRPGLAHEQYFGPGTRLTVT.

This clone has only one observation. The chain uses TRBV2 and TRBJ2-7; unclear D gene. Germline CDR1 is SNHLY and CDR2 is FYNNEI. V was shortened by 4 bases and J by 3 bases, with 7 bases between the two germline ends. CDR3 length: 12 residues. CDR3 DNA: TGTGCCAGCAGTGGTTCATACTACGAGCAGTACTTC. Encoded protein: CASSGSYYEQYF.

The CDR3: CASGVGGRYEQYF. CDR3 nucleotides: TGTGCCAGCGGGGTTGGCGGGAGATACGAGCAGTACTTC. The chain joins TRBV6-5 to TRBJ2-7; 7 bases match TRBD2. Germline values: CDR1 MNHEY, CDR2 SVGAGI. V trimming: 8 bases; J trimming: 4 bases; junction bases outside the gene matches: 8. This CDR3 is 13 amino acids long.

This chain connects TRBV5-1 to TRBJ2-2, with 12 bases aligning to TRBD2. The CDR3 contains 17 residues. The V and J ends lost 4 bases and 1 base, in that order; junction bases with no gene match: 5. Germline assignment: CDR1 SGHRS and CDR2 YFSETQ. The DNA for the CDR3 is TGCGCCAGCAGCCGAGGACTAGCGGGACTGAACACCGGGGAGCTGTTTTTT. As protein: CASSRGLAGLNTGELFF.

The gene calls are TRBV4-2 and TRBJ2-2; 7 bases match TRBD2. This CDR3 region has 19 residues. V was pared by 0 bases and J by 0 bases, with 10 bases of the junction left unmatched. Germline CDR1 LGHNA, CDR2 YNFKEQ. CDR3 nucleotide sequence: TGTGCCAGCAGCCAAGATCGGAGGGGACTAACCTCGAACACCGGGGAGCTGTTTTTT. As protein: CASSQDRRGLTSNTGELFF.

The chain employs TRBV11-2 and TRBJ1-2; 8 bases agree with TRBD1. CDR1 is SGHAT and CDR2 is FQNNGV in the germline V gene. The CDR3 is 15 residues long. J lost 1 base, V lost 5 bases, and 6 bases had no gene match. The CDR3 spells CASSVGTGHNYGYTF. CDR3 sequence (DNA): TGTGCCAGCAGCGTGGGGACAGGTCATAACTATGGCTACACCTTC.

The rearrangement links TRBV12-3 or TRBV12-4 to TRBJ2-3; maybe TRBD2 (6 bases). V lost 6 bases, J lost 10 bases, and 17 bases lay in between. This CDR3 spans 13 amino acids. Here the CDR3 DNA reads TGTGCCAGCAGGACTATCCTGGGGGGTGCGCAGTATTTT. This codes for CASRTILGGAQYF.

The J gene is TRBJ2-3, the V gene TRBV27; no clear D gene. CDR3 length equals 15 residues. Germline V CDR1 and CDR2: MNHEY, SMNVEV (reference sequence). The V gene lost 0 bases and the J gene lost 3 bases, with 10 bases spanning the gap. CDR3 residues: CASSLSGVGTDTQYF. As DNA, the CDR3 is TGTGCCAGCAGTTTATCCGGTGTGGGTACAGATACGCAGTATTTT.

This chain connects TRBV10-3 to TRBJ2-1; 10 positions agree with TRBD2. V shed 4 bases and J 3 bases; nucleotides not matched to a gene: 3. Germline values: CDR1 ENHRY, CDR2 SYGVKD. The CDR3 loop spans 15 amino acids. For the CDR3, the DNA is TGTGCCATCAGTGCGCAGCGGGAGGGCTACAATGAGCAGTTCTTC. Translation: CAISAQREGYNEQFF.

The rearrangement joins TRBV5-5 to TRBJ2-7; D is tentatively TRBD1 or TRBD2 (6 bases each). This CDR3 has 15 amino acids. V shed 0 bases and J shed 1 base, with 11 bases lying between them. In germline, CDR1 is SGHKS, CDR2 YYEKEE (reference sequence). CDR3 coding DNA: TGTGCCAGCAGCTTGGGCGGGACATCATCCTACGAGCAGTACTTC. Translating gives CASSLGGTSSYEQYF.

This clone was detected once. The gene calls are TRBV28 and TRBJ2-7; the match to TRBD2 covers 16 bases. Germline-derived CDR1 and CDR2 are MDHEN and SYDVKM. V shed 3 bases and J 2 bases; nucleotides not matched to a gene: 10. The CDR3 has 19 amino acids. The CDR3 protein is CASSFRGLGTSGRAYEQYF. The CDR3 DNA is TGTGCCAGCAGTTTTCGCGGACTAGGGACTAGCGGGAGGGCCTACGAGCAGTACTTC.

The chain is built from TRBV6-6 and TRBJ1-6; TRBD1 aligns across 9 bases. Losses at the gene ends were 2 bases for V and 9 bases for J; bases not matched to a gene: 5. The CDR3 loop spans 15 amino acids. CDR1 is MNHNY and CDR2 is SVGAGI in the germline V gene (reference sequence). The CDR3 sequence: CASSYQDRGGSPLHF. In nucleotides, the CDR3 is TGTGCCAGCAGTTACCAGGACAGGGGAGGTTCACCCCTCCACTTT.

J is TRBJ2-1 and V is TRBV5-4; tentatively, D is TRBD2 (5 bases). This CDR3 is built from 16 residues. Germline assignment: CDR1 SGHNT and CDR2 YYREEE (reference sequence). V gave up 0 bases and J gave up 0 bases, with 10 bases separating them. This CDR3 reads CASSLVLGSSYNEQFF. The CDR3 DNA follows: TGTGCCAGCAGCTTGGTACTAGGCAGCTCCTACAATGAGCAGTTCTTC. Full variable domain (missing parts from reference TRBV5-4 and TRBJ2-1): ETGVTQSPTHLIKTRGQQVTLRCSSQSGHNTVSWYQQALGQGPQFIFQYYREEENGRGNFPPRFSGLQFPNYSSELNVNALELDDSALYLCASSLVLGSSYNEQFFGPGTRLTVL.

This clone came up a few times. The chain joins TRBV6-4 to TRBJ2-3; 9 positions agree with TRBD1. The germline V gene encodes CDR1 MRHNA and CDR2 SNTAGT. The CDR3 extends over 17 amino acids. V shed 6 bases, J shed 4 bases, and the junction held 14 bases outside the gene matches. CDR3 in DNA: TGTGCCAGCAGGGGCAACCGGGACAGGGACTGTCCAGATACGCAGTATTTT. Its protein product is CASRGNRDRDCPDTQYF.

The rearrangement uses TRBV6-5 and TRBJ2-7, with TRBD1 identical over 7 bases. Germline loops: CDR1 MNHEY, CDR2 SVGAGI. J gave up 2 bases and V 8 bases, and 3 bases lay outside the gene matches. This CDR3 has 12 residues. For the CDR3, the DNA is TGTGCCAGCCGACAGGGTCCCTACGAGCAGTACTTC. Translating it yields CASRQGPYEQYF.

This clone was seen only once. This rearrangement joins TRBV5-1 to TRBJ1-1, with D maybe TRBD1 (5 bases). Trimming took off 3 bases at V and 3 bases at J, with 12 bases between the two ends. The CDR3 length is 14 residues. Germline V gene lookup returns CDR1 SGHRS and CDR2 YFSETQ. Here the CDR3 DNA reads TGCGCCAGCAGCTGGGCAGGGCGGGACACTGAAGCTTTCTTT. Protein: CASSWAGRDTEAFF.

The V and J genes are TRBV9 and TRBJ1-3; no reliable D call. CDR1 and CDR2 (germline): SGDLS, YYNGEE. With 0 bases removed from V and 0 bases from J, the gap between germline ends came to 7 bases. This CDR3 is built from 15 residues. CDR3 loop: CASSVGSISGNTIYF. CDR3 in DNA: TGTGCCAGCAGCGTAGGAAGCATCTCTGGAAACACCATATATTTT.

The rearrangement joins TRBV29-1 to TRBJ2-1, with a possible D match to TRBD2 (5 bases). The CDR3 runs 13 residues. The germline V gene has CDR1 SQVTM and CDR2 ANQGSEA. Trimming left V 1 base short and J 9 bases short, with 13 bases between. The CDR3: CSVEGGREIEQFF. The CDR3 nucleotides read TGCAGCGTTGAAGGCGGTAGGGAGATTGAGCAGTTCTTC.

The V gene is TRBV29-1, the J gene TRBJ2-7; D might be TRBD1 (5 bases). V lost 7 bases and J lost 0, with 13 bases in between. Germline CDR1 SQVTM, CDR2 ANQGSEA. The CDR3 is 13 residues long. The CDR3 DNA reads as TGCAGCGCGAAGACAGACCTCTCCTACGAGCAGTACTTC. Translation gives CSAKTDLSYEQYF.